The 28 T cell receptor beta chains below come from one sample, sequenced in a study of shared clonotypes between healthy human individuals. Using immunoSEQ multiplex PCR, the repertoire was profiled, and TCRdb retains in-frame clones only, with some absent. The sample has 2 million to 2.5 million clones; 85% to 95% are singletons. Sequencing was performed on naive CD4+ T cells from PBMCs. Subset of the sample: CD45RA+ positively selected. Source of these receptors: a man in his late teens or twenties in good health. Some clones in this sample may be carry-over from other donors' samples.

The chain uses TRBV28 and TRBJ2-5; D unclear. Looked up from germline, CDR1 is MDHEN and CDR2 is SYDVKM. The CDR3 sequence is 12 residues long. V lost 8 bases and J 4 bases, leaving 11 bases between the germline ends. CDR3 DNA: TGTGCCAGCCAGCCCGGGCGAGAGACCCAGTACTTC. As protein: CASQPGRETQYF.

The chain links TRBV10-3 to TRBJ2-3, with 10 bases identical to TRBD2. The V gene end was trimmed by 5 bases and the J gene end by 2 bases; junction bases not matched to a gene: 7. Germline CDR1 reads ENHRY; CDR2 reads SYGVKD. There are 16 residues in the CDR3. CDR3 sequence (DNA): TGTGCCATCAGTCGACAAGCGGGAGGGACCACAGATACGCAGTATTTT. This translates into CAISRQAGGTTDTQYF.

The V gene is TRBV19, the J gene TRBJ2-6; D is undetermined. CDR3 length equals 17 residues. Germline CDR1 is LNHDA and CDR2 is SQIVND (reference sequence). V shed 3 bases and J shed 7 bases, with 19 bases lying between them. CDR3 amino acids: CASSIRVSRRGANVLTF. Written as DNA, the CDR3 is TGTGCCAGTAGTATTCGGGTTAGCAGGCGAGGAGCCAACGTCCTGACTTTC.

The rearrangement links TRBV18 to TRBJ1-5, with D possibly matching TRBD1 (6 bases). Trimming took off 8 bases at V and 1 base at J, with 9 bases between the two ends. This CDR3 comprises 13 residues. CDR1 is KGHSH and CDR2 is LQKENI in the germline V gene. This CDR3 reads CASRGQSNQPQHF. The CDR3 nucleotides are TGTGCCAGCCGCGGACAGAGCAATCAGCCCCAGCATTTT.

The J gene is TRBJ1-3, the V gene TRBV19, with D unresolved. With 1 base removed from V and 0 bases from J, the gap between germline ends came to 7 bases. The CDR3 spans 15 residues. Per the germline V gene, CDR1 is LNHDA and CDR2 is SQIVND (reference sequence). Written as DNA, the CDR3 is TGTGCCAGTAGTATAGCGCGGACCTCTGGAAACACCATATATTTT. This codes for CASSIARTSGNTIYF.

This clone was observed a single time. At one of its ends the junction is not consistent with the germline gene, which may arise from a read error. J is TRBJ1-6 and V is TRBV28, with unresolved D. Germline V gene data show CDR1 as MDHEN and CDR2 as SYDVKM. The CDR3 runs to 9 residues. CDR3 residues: CASGGRVDF. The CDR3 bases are TGTGCCAGCGGAGGGCGAGTTGACTTT.

For the CDR3, the DNA is TGTGCCAGCAGCCGCTGGGAGCAGCCCCAGCATTTT. Translated, it gives CASSRWEQPQHF. This chain joins TRBV6-1 and TRBJ1-5; D is unresolved. Trimming stripped 6 bases from V and 7 bases from J, with 10 bases between. CDR3 size: 12 residues. The germline CDR1 and CDR2 sequences are MNHNS and SASEGT.

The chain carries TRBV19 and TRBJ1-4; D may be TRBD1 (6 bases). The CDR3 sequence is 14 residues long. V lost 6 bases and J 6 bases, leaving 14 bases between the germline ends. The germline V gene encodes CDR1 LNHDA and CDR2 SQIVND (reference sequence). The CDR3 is CASRGDQGYEKLFF. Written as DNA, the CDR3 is TGTGCCAGTAGAGGAGACCAGGGGTATGAAAAACTGTTTTTT. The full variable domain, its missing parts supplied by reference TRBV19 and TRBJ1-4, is DGGITQSPKYLFRKEGQNVTLSCEQNLNHDAMYWYRQDPGQGLRLIYYSQIVNDFQKGDIAEGYSVSREKKESFPLTVTSAQKNPTAFYLCASRGDQGYEKLFFGSGTQLSVL.

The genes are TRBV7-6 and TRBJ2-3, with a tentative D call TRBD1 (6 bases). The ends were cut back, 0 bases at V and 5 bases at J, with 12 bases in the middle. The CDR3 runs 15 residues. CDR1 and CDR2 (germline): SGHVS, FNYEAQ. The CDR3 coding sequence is TGTGCCAGCAGCTTAGCTTGGCAGGGGATAGATACGCAGTATTTT. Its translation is CASSLAWQGIDTQYF.

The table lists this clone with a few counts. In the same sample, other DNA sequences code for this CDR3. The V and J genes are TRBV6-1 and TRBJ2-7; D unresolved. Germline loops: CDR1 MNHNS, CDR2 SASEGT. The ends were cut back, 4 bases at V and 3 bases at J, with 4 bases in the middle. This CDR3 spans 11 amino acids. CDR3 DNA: TGTGCCAGCAGTGCCCTCTACGAGCAGTACTTC. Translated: CASSALYEQYF.

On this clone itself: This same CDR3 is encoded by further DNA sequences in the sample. The CDR3 DNA is TGCGCCAGCAGCTTGGGTCAGGGGCCCTATGGCTACACCTTC. It specifies CASSLGQGPYGYTF. The V gene is TRBV5-1, the J gene TRBJ1-2, with D possibly TRBD1 on 6 matching bases. In germline, CDR1 is SGHRS, CDR2 YFSETQ. The CDR3 spans 14 residues. V was trimmed by 0 bases and J by 4 bases, leaving 10 bases between them.

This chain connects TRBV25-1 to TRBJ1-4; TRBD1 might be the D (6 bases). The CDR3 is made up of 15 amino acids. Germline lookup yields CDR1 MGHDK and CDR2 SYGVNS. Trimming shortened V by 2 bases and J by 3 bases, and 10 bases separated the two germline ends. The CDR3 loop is CASSEPGASNEKLFF. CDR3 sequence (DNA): TGTGCCAGCAGTGAACCAGGGGCTTCTAATGAAAAACTGTTTTTT.

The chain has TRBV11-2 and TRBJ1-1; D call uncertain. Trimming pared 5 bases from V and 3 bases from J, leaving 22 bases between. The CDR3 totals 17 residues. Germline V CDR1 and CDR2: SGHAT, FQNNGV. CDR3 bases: TGTGCCAGCAGCCCGGACGCACCCTCTCGGGTGTACACTGAAGCTTTCTTT. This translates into CASSPDAPSRVYTEAFF.

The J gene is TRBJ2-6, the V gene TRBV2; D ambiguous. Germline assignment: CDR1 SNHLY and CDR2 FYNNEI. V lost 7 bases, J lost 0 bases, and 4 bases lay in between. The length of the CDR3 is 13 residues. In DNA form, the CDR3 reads TGTGCCAGCACTTACTCTGGGGCCAACGTCCTGACTTTC. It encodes CASTYSGANVLTF.

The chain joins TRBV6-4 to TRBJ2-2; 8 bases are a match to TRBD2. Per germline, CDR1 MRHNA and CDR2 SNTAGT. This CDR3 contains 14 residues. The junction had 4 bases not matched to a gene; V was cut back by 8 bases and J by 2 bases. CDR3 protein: CASCREGNTGELFF. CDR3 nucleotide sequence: TGTGCCAGCTGCCGGGAGGGCAACACCGGGGAGCTGTTTTTT.

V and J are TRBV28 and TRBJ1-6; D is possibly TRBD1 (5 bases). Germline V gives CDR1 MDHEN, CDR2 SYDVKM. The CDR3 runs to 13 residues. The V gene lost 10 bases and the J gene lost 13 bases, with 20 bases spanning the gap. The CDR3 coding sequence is TGTGCCACCACACCTAAAGGGGTGTCCCCCCTCCACTTT. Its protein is CATTPKGVSPLHF.

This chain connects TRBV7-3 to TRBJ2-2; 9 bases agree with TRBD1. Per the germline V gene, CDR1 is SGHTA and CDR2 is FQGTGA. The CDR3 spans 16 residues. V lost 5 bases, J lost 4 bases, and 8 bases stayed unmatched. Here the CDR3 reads CASSPSGTGPTGELFF. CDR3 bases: TGTGCCAGCAGCCCCTCCGGGACAGGGCCCACCGGGGAGCTGTTTTTT. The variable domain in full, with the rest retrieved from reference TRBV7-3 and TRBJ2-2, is GAGVSQTPSNKVTEKGKYVELRCDPISGHTALYWYRQSLGQGPEFLIYFQGTGAADDSGLPNDRFFAVRPEGSVSTLKIQRTERGDSAVYLCASSPSGTGPTGELFFGEGSRLTVL.

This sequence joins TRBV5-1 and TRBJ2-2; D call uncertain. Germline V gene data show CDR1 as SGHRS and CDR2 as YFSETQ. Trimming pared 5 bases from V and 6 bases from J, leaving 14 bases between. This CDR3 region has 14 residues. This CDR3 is CASSRQSPPGELFF. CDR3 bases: TGCGCCAGCAGTAGGCAGTCTCCTCCCGGGGAGCTGTTTTTT. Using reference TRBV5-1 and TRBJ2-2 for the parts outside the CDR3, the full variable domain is KAGVTQTPRYLIKTRGQQVTLSCSPISGHRSVSWYQQTPGQGLQFLFEYFSETQRNKGNFPGRFSGRQFSNSRSEMNVSTLELGDSALYLCASSRQSPPGELFFGEGSRLTVL.

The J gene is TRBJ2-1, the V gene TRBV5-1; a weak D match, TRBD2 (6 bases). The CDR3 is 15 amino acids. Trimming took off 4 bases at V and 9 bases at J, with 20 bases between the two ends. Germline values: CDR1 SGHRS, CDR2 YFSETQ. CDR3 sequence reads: CASSPTNGGRGEQFF. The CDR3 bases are TGCGCCAGCAGCCCAACAAACGGAGGGCGGGGTGAGCAGTTCTTC.

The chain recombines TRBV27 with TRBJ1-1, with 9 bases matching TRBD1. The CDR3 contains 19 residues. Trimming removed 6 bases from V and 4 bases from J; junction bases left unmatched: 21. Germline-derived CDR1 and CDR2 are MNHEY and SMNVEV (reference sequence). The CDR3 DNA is TGTGCCAGCAGCCTACCACGCCGGGACAGGGAACGGTATCGCACTGAAGCTTTCTTT. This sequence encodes CASSLPRRDRERYRTEAFF.

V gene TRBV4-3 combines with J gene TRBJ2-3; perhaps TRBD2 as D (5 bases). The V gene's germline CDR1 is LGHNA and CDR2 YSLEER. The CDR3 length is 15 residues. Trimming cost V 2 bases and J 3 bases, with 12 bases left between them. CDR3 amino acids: CASSQITSGTDTQYF. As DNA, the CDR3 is TGCGCCAGCAGCCAAATAACTAGTGGAACAGATACGCAGTATTTT.

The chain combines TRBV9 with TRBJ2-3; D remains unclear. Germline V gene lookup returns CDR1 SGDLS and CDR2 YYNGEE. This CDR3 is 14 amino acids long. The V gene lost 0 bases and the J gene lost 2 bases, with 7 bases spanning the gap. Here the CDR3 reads CASSVEATTDTQYF. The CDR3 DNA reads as TGTGCCAGCAGCGTAGAAGCTACCACAGATACGCAGTATTTT.

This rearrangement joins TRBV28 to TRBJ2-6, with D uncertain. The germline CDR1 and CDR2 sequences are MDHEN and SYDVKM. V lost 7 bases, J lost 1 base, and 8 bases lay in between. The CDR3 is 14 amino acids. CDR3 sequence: CASTRRSGANVLTF. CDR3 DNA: TGTGCCAGCACCCGCCGTTCTGGGGCCAACGTCCTGACTTTC. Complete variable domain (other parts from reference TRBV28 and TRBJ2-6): DVKVTQSSRYLVKRTGEKVFLECVQDMDHENMFWYRQDPGLGLRLIYFSYDVKMKEKGDIPEGYSVSREKKERFSLILESASTNQTSMYLCASTRRSGANVLTFGAGSRLTVL.

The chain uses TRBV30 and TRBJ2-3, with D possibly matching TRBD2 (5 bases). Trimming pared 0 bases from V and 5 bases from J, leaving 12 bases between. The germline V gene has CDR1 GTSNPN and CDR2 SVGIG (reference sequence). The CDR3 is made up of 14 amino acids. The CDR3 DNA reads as TGTGCCTGGAGTGTACGTCCGGGGAGAGATACGCAGTATTTT. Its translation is CAWSVRPGRDTQYF.

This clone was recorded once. The CDR3 DNA reads TGTGCCAGCTCACAGCGGGAGAGAGGCGATGAGCAGTTCTTC. Translated: CASSQRERGDEQFF. The genes are TRBV18 and TRBJ2-1; 8 bases line up with TRBD2. The CDR3 sequence is 14 residues long. V was pared by 4 bases and J by 8 bases, with 7 bases of the junction left unmatched. Germline V CDR1 and CDR2: KGHSH, LQKENI.

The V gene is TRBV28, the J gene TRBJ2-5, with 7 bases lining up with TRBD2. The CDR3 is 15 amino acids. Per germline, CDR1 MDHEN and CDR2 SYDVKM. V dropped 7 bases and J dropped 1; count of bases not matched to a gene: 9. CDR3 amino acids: CASILGGVGQETQYF. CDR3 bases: TGTGCCAGCATCCTGGGGGGGGTAGGCCAAGAGACCCAGTACTTC.

The CDR3 protein is CASSPTGSLTGELFF. The CDR3 DNA is TGTGCCAGCAGTCCCACCGGGAGCCTCACCGGGGAGCTGTTTTTT. V is TRBV27 and J is TRBJ2-2; possible D gene TRBD2, 6 bases. Trimming took 5 bases from V and 4 from J, leaving 14 bases between them. Germline CDR1 and CDR2: MNHEY and SMNVEV (reference sequence). The length of the CDR3 is 15 residues.

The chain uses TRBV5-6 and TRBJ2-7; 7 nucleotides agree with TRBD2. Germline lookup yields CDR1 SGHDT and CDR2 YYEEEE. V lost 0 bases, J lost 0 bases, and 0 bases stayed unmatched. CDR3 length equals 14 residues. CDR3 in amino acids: CASSLERGSYEQYF. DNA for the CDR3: TGTGCCAGCAGCTTGGAGCGGGGCTCCTACGAGCAGTACTTC. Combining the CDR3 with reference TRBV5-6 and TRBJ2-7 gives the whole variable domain DAGVTQSPTHLIKTRGQQVTLRCSPKSGHDTVSWYQQALGQGPQFIFQYYEEEERQRGNFPDRFSGHQFPNYSSELNVNALLLGDSALYLCASSLERGSYEQYFGPGTRLTVT.